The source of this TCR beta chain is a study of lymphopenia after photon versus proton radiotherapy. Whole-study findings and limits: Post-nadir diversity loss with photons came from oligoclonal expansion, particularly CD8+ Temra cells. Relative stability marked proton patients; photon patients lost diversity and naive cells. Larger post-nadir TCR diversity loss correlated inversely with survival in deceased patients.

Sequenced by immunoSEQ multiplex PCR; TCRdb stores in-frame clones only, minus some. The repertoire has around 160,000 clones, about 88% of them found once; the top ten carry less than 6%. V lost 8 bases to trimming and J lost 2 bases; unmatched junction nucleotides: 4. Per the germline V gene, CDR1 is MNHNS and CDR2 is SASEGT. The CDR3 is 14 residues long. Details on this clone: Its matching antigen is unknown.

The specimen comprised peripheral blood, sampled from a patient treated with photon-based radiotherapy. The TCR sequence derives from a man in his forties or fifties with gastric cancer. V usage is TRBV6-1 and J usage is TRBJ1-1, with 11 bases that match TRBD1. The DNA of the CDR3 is TGTGCCAGCGTCAGGACAGGGGGCAACACTGAAGCTTTCTTT. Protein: CASVRTGGNTEAFF.